The 25 T cell receptor beta chains below were found in one sample sequenced in a study of radiotherapy plus CTLA-4 blockade in lung cancer. The assay was immunoSEQ multiplex PCR, and TCRdb's table has in-frame clones only and misses some. The sample includes about 33,000 clones, around four fifths of them seen just once. This sample comprised peripheral blood, obtained from a patient treated with radiotherapy plus ipilimumab. These receptors were taken from a human donor with non-small cell lung cancer that progressed on radiotherapy plus ipilimumab.

The CDR3 DNA reads as TGTGCCAGCAGTGAGACAGGGGGGGCCTATGGCTACACCTTC. Amino acids: CASSETGGAYGYTF. V is TRBV6-4 and J is TRBJ1-2, with 9 positions matching TRBD1. This CDR3 contains 14 residues. J lost 4 bases, V lost 3 bases, and 3 bases had no gene match. Germline values: CDR1 MRHNA, CDR2 SNTAGT.

CDR3 in amino acids: CASSATPSGGGTDTQYF. Here the CDR3 DNA reads TGCGCCAGCAGCGCGACCCCCAGCGGGGGGGGCACAGATACGCAGTATTTT. The chain couples TRBV5-1 to TRBJ2-3, with 10 bases matching TRBD2. V trimming: 4 bases; J trimming: 1 base; junction bases outside the gene matches: 9. This CDR3 has 17 residues. The germline CDR1 and CDR2 sequences are SGHRS and YFSETQ.

The chain couples TRBV7-2 to TRBJ2-2, with 8 bases fitting TRBD2. V was pared by 5 bases and J by 4 bases, with 3 bases of the junction left unmatched. The CDR3 has 14 amino acids. In germline, CDR1 is SGHTA, CDR2 FQGNSA. CDR3 DNA sequence: TGTGCCAGCAGCCGGGGGGGAGGCACCGGGGAGCTGTTTTTT. It specifies CASSRGGGTGELFF.

The V gene is TRBV20-1, the J gene TRBJ2-5; D unresolved. Germline CDR1 DFQATT, CDR2 SNEGSKA (reference sequence). Trimming removed 5 bases from V and 5 bases from J, with 9 bases in between. This CDR3 comprises 11 residues. The CDR3 DNA reads as TGCAGTGCTCGTAGTCTGGAGACCCAGTACTTC. This gives the protein CSARSLETQYF.

The chain joins TRBV5-8 to TRBJ1-2; 10 nucleotides agree with TRBD1. Looked up from germline, CDR1 is SGHTS and CDR2 is YDEGEE. The CDR3 totals 14 residues. Germline trimming cut 3 bases from V and 2 bases from J; bases unmatched to any gene: 1. CDR3 in amino acids: CASSSDRGNYGYTF. The CDR3 DNA reads TGTGCCAGCAGCTCGGACAGGGGGAACTATGGCTACACCTTC.

The chain couples TRBV5-8 to TRBJ1-1; the D gene is possibly TRBD1 (5 bases). The V gene's germline CDR1 is SGHTS and CDR2 YDEGEE. The CDR3 runs 16 residues. Trimming pared 3 bases from V and 3 bases from J, leaving 18 bases between. As DNA, the CDR3 is TGTGCCAGCAGCTGGTGGGGGGAGTTTTGGGACACTGAAGCTTTCTTT. Translated: CASSWWGEFWDTEAFF.

The chain couples TRBV7-2 to TRBJ1-2, with a weak D call TRBD1 (5 bases). The CDR3 consists of 13 residues. Trimming removed 1 base at V and 8 bases at J, with 11 bases between. Germline V gives CDR1 SGHTA, CDR2 FQGNSA. CDR3 in DNA: TGTGCCAGCAGCTTAGTAAGGGGTGGAGGCTACACCTTC. This gives the protein CASSLVRGGGYTF.

This clone was seen a single time. The rearrangement joins TRBV5-4 to TRBJ2-2; the match to TRBD2 covers 13 bases. This CDR3 is built from 19 residues. The V segment lost 4 bases and the J segment 6 bases; nucleotides outside the gene matches: 15. From germline, CDR1 is SGHNT and CDR2 YYREEE (reference sequence). CDR3 amino acids: CASSLTSGGARVPAGELFF. DNA for the CDR3: TGTGCCAGCAGCCTTACTAGCGGGGGGGCCCGGGTACCGGCCGGGGAGCTGTTTTTT.

The chain carries TRBV5-1 and TRBJ2-7; the match to TRBD1 covers 7 bases. Trimming cost V 3 bases and J 1 base; bases outside gene matches: 4. CDR1 SGHRS and CDR2 YFSETQ come from the germline V gene. This CDR3 comprises 14 residues. The chain's CDR3 is CASSWDSSSYEQYF. The CDR3 DNA reads as TGCGCCAGCAGCTGGGACAGTTCGTCCTACGAGCAGTACTTC.

The sample holds a few counts of this clone. The chain has TRBV7-9 and TRBJ1-6; D is ambiguous. Looked up from germline, CDR1 is SEHNR and CDR2 is FQNEAQ (reference sequence). V lost 5 bases and J 0 bases, leaving 8 bases between the germline ends. This CDR3 has 15 amino acids. CDR3 in amino acids: CASSPGSSYNSPLHF. The CDR3 DNA is TGTGCCAGCAGCCCCGGGAGCTCCTATAATTCACCCCTCCACTTT.

This clone was seen only a few times. This rearrangement joins TRBV5-6 to TRBJ2-1, with TRBD1 identical over 11 bases. J was trimmed by 4 bases and V by 4 bases; bases with no gene match: 13. The length of the CDR3 is 18 residues. Germline lookup yields CDR1 SGHDT and CDR2 YYEEEE. The CDR3 is CASSPLLAGTGGYNEQFF. CDR3 bases: TGTGCCAGCAGCCCACTACTGGCCGGGACAGGGGGGTACAATGAGCAGTTCTTC.

This chain connects TRBV27 to TRBJ2-7; TRBD1 might be the D (5 bases). The CDR3 length is 14 residues. V lost 5 bases and J 2 bases, leaving 13 bases between the germline ends. Germline V gene lookup returns CDR1 MNHEY and CDR2 SMNVEV (reference sequence). The CDR3, as DNA: TGTGCCAGCAGTCCCCTCGACAGAACCTACGAGCAGTACTTC. Translating gives CASSPLDRTYEQYF.

The V and J genes are TRBV15 and TRBJ2-1, with D possibly being TRBD2 (5 bases). CDR1 is LNHNV and CDR2 is YYDKDF in the germline V gene (reference sequence). The CDR3 extends over 11 amino acids. V lost 9 bases to trimming and J lost 3 bases, with 6 bases between them. The CDR3 here is CATGSYNEQFF. As DNA, the CDR3 is TGTGCCACTGGGAGCTACAATGAGCAGTTCTTC.

With regard to this clone: Within the sample, other DNA sequences also encode this same CDR3. The gene calls are TRBV9 and TRBJ2-2; D may be TRBD2 (6 bases). V shed 0 bases and J shed 4 bases, with 7 bases lying between them. The germline V gene has CDR1 SGDLS and CDR2 YYNGEE. CDR3 length: 14 residues. This CDR3 reads CASSVVGGTGELFF. Here the CDR3 DNA reads TGTGCCAGCAGCGTAGTCGGGGGCACCGGGGAGCTGTTTTTT. Complete variable domain (other parts from reference TRBV9 and TRBJ2-2): DSGVTQTPKHLITATGQRVTLRCSPRSGDLSVYWYQQSLDQGLQFLIQYYNGEERAKGNILERFSAQQFPDLHSELNLSSLELGDSALYFCASSVVGGTGELFFGEGSRLTVL.

The chain carries TRBV6-1 and TRBJ1-2; TRBD1 aligns across 7 bases. Germline V gene sequence: CDR1 MNHNS, CDR2 SASEGT. The CDR3 runs to 14 residues. V was clipped by 8 bases and J by 5 bases; unmatched bases: 11. The chain's CDR3 is CASHHNQGDYGYTF. The CDR3 DNA follows: TGTGCCAGCCATCACAACCAGGGGGATTATGGCTACACCTTC.

In its sample, this clone was seen once. The V gene is TRBV5-4, the J gene TRBJ1-1; 7 nucleotides match TRBD1. Germline CDR1 is SGHNT and CDR2 is YYREEE (reference sequence). The junction had 7 bases not matched to a gene; V was cut back by 4 bases and J by 1 base. This CDR3 region has 15 residues. As DNA, the CDR3 is TGTGCCAGCAGCGCCGTGACAGGGAAGAACACTGAAGCTTTCTTT. This sequence encodes CASSAVTGKNTEAFF.

The V gene is TRBV7-8, the J gene TRBJ2-1, with 10 bases aligning to TRBD1. Germline lookup yields CDR1 SGHVS and CDR2 FQNEAQ. V lost 2 bases and J lost 4; bases outside the gene matches: 2. This CDR3 spans 15 amino acids. The CDR3 nucleotides read TGTGCCAGCAGCTTAACGGGACAGGGGTACAATGAGCAGTTCTTC. Amino acids: CASSLTGQGYNEQFF.

This clone showed up just once. This chain joins TRBV10-1 and TRBJ1-6; D unclear. V lost 0 bases and J 8 bases, leaving 11 bases between the germline ends. This CDR3 is built from 15 residues. Germline V gives CDR1 WNHNN, CDR2 SYGVQD (reference sequence). The CDR3 spells CASSESRHQDSPLHF. In DNA form, the CDR3 reads TGCGCCAGCAGTGAGTCACGCCATCAGGATTCACCCCTCCACTTT.

The chain recombines TRBV27 with TRBJ2-5, with D maybe TRBD1 (6 bases). The J call is uncertain, as TRBJ2-7 better fits the DNA end. Germline V gene data show CDR1 as MNHEY and CDR2 as SMNVEV (reference sequence). CDR3 length equals 13 residues. The CDR3 DNA reads as TGTGCCAGCAGCTTACAGGGTTCCTACGAGCAGTACTTC. It specifies CASSLQGSYEQYF.

The chain combines TRBV28 with TRBJ2-3; the match to TRBD2 covers 7 bases. The V and J ends lost 8 bases and 0 bases, in that order; junction bases with no gene match: 2. The germline CDR1 and CDR2 sequences are MDHEN and SYDVKM. This CDR3 has 13 amino acids. CDR3 coding DNA: TGTGCCAGCCGGGGGGTGAGCACAGATACGCAGTATTTT. Protein: CASRGVSTDTQYF.

In its sample, this clone ranks as medium-sized. The V and J genes are TRBV27 and TRBJ2-3; D is perhaps TRBD1 (5 bases). CDR3 length: 15 residues. Trimming took off 5 bases at V and 4 bases at J, with 16 bases between the two ends. Germline-derived CDR1 and CDR2 are MNHEY and SMNVEV (reference sequence). The CDR3 sequence: CASSDPSGASDTQYF. The CDR3 DNA follows: TGTGCCAGCAGTGACCCCAGTGGGGCCTCAGATACGCAGTATTTT.

The gene calls are TRBV5-1 and TRBJ2-5; 9 nucleotides agree with TRBD1. V was pared by 0 bases and J by 7 bases, with 7 bases of the junction left unmatched. CDR1 is SGHRS and CDR2 is YFSETQ in the germline V gene. The CDR3 extends over 15 amino acids. CDR3 DNA sequence: TGCGCCAGCAGCTTGGGGGAGGGACAGGGAGTGACCCAGTACTTC. This gives the protein CASSLGEGQGVTQYF.

V gene TRBV19 combines with J gene TRBJ2-1; possible D gene TRBD2, 7 bases. The CDR3 covers 13 residues. Germline V gene data show CDR1 as LNHDA and CDR2 as SQIVND (reference sequence). With 8 bases removed from V and 6 bases from J, the gap between germline ends came to 14 bases. The CDR3 DNA follows: TGTGCCAGTGCTTGGGGGGGCTCCAATGAGCAGTTCTTC. Its translation: CASAWGGSNEQFF.

The sample holds one count of this clone. The gene calls are TRBV15 and TRBJ2-3; D unresolved. Germline values: CDR1 LNHNV, CDR2 YYDKDF (reference sequence). This CDR3 comprises 15 residues. V dropped 0 bases and J dropped 2 bases, with 9 bases sitting between them. CDR3 amino acids: CATSREAYPTDTQYF. CDR3 sequence (DNA): TGTGCCACCAGCAGAGAAGCCTACCCCACAGATACGCAGTATTTT. Combining the CDR3 with reference TRBV15 and TRBJ2-3 gives the whole variable domain DAMVIQNPRYQVTQFGKPVTLSCSQTLNHNVMYWYQQKSSQAPKLLFHYYDKDFNNEADTPDNFQSRRPNTSFCFLDIRSPGLGDTAMYLCATSREAYPTDTQYFGPGTRLTVL.

This chain joins TRBV7-2 and TRBJ2-3; TRBD2 matches 12 bases. Germline-derived CDR1 and CDR2 are SGHTA and FQGNSA. CDR3 size: 18 residues. The trim removed 6 bases at V and 1 base at J, leaving 11 bases unmatched. The CDR3 DNA reads as TGTGCCAGCAGTTCTCCTAGCGGGGGGGCGATTGGCACAGATACGCAGTATTTT. Translating it yields CASSSPSGGAIGTDTQYF.